This TCR beta chain originates from a study of shared clonotypes between healthy human individuals (dated by TCRdb to about 2020). Looking at the study overall: A few men and a couple of women, aged 18 to 49 years, made up the cohort. For each donor, CD4 naive and CD4 memory were each run on three plates, CD8 naive on two plates, and CD8 memory on one plate. To estimate repertoire size and how much clonotypes are shared between individuals, the study performed deep sequencing of blood TCR repertoires from a handful of healthy adults. Libraries were prepared and TCR repertoires were sequenced by different laboratories using diverse techniques, in order to increase sequencing depth and limit assay-specific biases. Per donor, leukapheresis produced somewhere between about 0.85 and 9.5 billion PBMCs. What the study reported, not specific to this receptor: About 5% of naive CD4, 3.5% of naive CD8, roughly 2.4% of memory CD4, and 0.35% to 0.4% of memory CD8 clonotypes were shared across a few donors. Clonotypes shared by all four sorted-subset donors showed higher generation probabilities than non-shared clonotypes. Pairwise subsampling indicated that sequencing depth was expected to affect the degree of clonotype sharing among donors. The genetic and exposure-history diversity represented was limited by the small number of donors. Sampling was limited to blood, and TCR repertoires in tissue likely differ from TCR repertoires in blood. Larger estimated clonotype richness was generally found for naive subsets than for memory subsets. Incomplete sequencing was indicated by rarefaction of sorted-subset datasets, despite the large sequencing depth.

Using the deep immunoSEQ assay, multiplex PCR amplified TCR CDR3 regions from genomic DNA. Extracted genomic DNA from each cell subset was spread evenly across all wells of several immunoSEQ 96-well plates, with each plate serving as a replicate. For sorted subsets, approximately 200 ng of genomic DNA, equivalent to 25,000 to 30,000 T cell genomes, went into each replicate PCR. The purified libraries were quantified using a Qubit 3.0 fluorometer, sized with a Bioanalyzer 2100, and then quantified again using the KAPA Library Quantification kit. A separate single-read 150-cycle Illumina NextSeq 550 flow cell was used to sequence each immunoSEQ 96-well plate. Turning to the authors' computational methods: Because the immunoSEQ output held only junctional sequences and lacked quality scores, the filtering could not match the filtering applied to full-length reads. Sequences were annotated with PyIR, a Python wrapper for IgBLAST v1.9, and V/J genes and CDR3 were assigned using IMGT germline references. Reads with weak V/J assignments (E-value above 1e-6), missing CDR3, stop codons, out-of-frame junctions, or ambiguous translated residues were removed. V3J clonotypes were defined as sequences sharing an identical inferred V gene, J gene, and CDR3 amino acid sequence. Percentage overlap between repertoires was computed as shared unique clonotypes divided by the size of the smaller repertoire. Three approaches were used to assess repertoire richness: RTK rarefaction, the Chao1 estimator, and Recon v2.1 estimates of unobserved clonotypes. Generation probabilities were computed with OLGA for all TCRbeta clonotypes obtained by the gDNA method from a handful of donors. What TCRdb holds here is the immuneACCESS table cut down to in-frame rearrangements. Part of the clones is not present; checked against another copy, under half of the missing clones reflect an unresolved V gene, and the others are unexplained. For V, J and clone size, that table is used; D and trimming come from the DNA. This sample has about 960,000 clones in its table, and about 80% of those were observed once. The ten largest clones represent nearly 1.5% of the sample.

Comments on this clone: Its antigen has not been determined. The input lacks base qualities; no much larger clone sits a single base away.

The donors were healthy, HIV-negative adults with no recently reported acute infections or vaccinations. Only Caucasian adults living in Nashville, Tennessee, USA were represented among the donors. CD4+ T cells were enriched by magnetic negative selection; naive cells were then positively selected on CD45RA, and the negative fraction formed the memory subset. After blood collection by leukapheresis, PBMCs were isolated using Ficoll-Histopaque density gradient centrifugation and then cryopreserved in the vapor phase of liquid nitrogen. Analytical flow cytometry was used to check the purity and quantity of each magnetically sorted T cell population. Genomic DNA was isolated from each sorted fraction and quantified by UV absorbance on a Nanodrop 2000c. The sequencing input was memory CD4+ T cells sorted from blood. Read against the paper, the sample's cell subset or site label means: CD45RA-negative fraction. This clonotype was sampled from a man between 18 and 29 years old in good health.

Here is the DNA: TGTGCCAGCAATCGGTCGGGAGCCCGTGGGGCCCAGTACTTC. Its protein reads: CASNRSGARGAQYF. The receptor chain draws on TRBV27 and TRBJ2-5; the D region possibly corresponds to TRBD2 (6 bases align). The junction shows trimming of 7 bases on V and 9 bases on J, plus 21 bases between the germline ends. The germline V gene (reference sequence) provides CDR1 MNHEY and CDR2 SMNVEV. The CDR3, from cysteine to phenylalanine, totals 14 residues. Kept here is only the CDR3 DNA, which spans 42 bases and is read in frame from base 1.